The 14 T cell receptor beta chains reported below all come from one sample, sequenced in a study of CD8+ T cells in alopecia areata. Extracted RNA was reverse transcribed into cDNA, the sequencing template. Profiled with immunoSEQ multiplex PCR; TCRdb holds only in-frame clones, not every one. The sample holds roughly 120,000 clones, roughly 69% seen once. The sample comprised CD4+ T cells sorted from blood. The receptors derive from a human donor in good health.

The J gene is TRBJ2-1, the V gene TRBV5-1; TRBD2 agrees at 10 bases. Trimming took 4 bases from V and 8 from J; bases not matched to a gene: 6. Germline-derived CDR1 and CDR2 are SGHRS and YFSETQ. The CDR3 runs 14 residues. CDR3 loop: CASSSTSGADEQFF. In nucleotides, the CDR3 is TGCGCCAGCAGCAGTACTAGCGGGGCAGATGAGCAGTTCTTC.

The rearrangement joins TRBV5-1 to TRBJ2-1, with D tentatively TRBD1 or TRBD2 (6 bases each). Trimming took off 2 bases at V and 7 bases at J, with 13 bases between the two ends. The CDR3 runs 14 residues. Germline assignment: CDR1 SGHRS and CDR2 YFSETQ. The CDR3 is CASSLLTGRNEQFF. The DNA of the CDR3 is TGCGCCAGCAGCTTACTAACAGGGAGGAATGAGCAGTTCTTC.

V usage is TRBV2 and J usage is TRBJ1-2; perhaps TRBD1 as D (6 bases). Per the germline V gene, CDR1 is SNHLY and CDR2 is FYNNEI. V lost 4 bases and J lost 7, with 10 bases in between. The CDR3 consists of 12 residues. The CDR3 protein is CASSANRVGYTF. For the CDR3, the DNA is TGTGCCAGCAGTGCCAACAGGGTTGGCTACACCTTC. Combining the CDR3 with reference TRBV2 and TRBJ1-2 gives the whole variable domain EPEVTQTPSHQVTQMGQEVILRCVPISNHLYFYWYRQILGQKVEFLVSFYNNEISEKSEIFDDQFSVERPDGSNFTLKIRSTKLEDSAMYFCASSANRVGYTFGSGTRLTVV.

V usage is TRBV7-9 and J usage is TRBJ1-1; no definite D call. Germline loops: CDR1 SEHNR, CDR2 FQNEAQ (reference sequence). V lost 1 base and J 4 bases, leaving 4 bases between the germline ends. CDR3 length equals 12 residues. CDR3 region: CASSLDITEAFF. CDR3 nucleotides: TGTGCCAGCAGCTTAGACATCACTGAAGCTTTCTTT. The full variable domain, its missing parts supplied by reference TRBV7-9 and TRBJ1-1, is DTGVSQNPRHKITKRGQNVTFRCDPISEHNRLYWYRQTLGQGPEFLTYFQNEAQLEKSRLLSDRFSAERPKGSFSTLEIQRTEQGDSAMYLCASSLDITEAFFGQGTRLTVV.

The J gene is TRBJ1-6, the V gene TRBV19; 9 nucleotides align to TRBD1. CDR3 length: 15 amino acids. Germline V gene data show CDR1 as LNHDA and CDR2 as SQIVND (reference sequence). V trimming: 6 bases; J trimming: 9 bases; junction bases outside the gene matches: 9. Here the CDR3 DNA reads TGTGCCAGTAGCCCGGGACAGGGATACGGTTCACCCCTCCACTTT. This translates into CASSPGQGYGSPLHF.

A remark on this clone: Other DNA sequences in the same sample also yield this CDR3. The chain employs TRBV28 and TRBJ2-1, with 7 bases lining up with TRBD2. CDR1 is MDHEN and CDR2 is SYDVKM in the germline V gene. The CDR3 runs 12 residues. The V segment lost 3 bases and the J segment 7 bases; nucleotides outside the gene matches: 0. The CDR3 loop reads CASSLRGNEQFF. The CDR3 nucleotides read TGTGCCAGCAGTTTGCGGGGGAATGAGCAGTTCTTC.

The chain uses TRBV5-6 and TRBJ1-1; D is unresolved. The V gene lost 2 bases and the J gene lost 1 base, with 15 bases spanning the gap. Germline lookup yields CDR1 SGHDT and CDR2 YYEEEE. This CDR3 is 16 amino acids long. In nucleotides, the CDR3 is TGTGCCAGCAGCTTCCGGTCTTGGGCTCCGAACACTGAAGCTTTCTTT. It specifies CASSFRSWAPNTEAFF.

This clone was seen once. V and J are TRBV14 and TRBJ1-6, with D unclear. The CDR3 runs to 15 residues. V was cut by 1 base and J by 7 bases, with 11 bases left in between. Germline V gives CDR1 SGHDN, CDR2 FVKESK. CDR3 DNA: TGTGCCAGCAGCCAAGGGACTTTGAGAAATTCACCCCTCCACTTT. Its translation is CASSQGTLRNSPLHF.

V is TRBV15 and J is TRBJ2-5; D unresolved. The CDR3 runs 14 residues. The germline V gene has CDR1 LNHNV and CDR2 YYDKDF (reference sequence). With 1 base removed from V and 5 bases from J, the gap between germline ends came to 11 bases. CDR3: CATSRVSSAETQYF. As DNA, the CDR3 is TGTGCCACCAGCAGAGTGTCCAGTGCGGAGACCCAGTACTTC.

The chain recombines TRBV29-1 with TRBJ1-2; 8 nucleotides line up with TRBD1. Germline V lookup: CDR1 SQVTM, CDR2 ANQGSEA. Trimming removed 5 bases from V and 2 bases from J; junction bases left unmatched: 7. This CDR3 comprises 14 residues. CDR3 loop: CSVLGGTGNYGYTF. CDR3 nucleotide sequence: TGCAGCGTTTTGGGCGGGACAGGCAACTATGGCTACACCTTC. Looking up the rest from reference TRBV29-1 and TRBJ1-2 gives the full variable domain: SAVISQKPSRDICQRGTSLTIQCQVDSQVTMMFWYRQQPGQSLTLIATANQGSEATYESGFVIDKFPISRPNLTFSTLTVSNMSPEDSSIYLCSVLGGTGNYGYTFGSGTRLTVV.

This clone was recorded only once. This sequence joins TRBV2 and TRBJ2-7, with a weak D call TRBD1 (6 bases). The CDR3 is 13 residues long. Germline CDR1 reads SNHLY; CDR2 reads FYNNEI. The ends were cut back, 8 bases at V and 5 bases at J, with 16 bases in the middle. This CDR3 reads CASQQGTSHEQYF. The CDR3 DNA reads as TGTGCCAGCCAACAGGGCACATCCCACGAGCAGTACTTC.

The V call is TRBV30, the J call TRBJ1-6; D might be TRBD1 (6 bases). Per germline, CDR1 GTSNPN and CDR2 SVGIG (reference sequence). The CDR3 has 15 amino acids. Trimming took off 0 bases at V and 10 bases at J, with 16 bases between the two ends. This CDR3 reads CAWSVPTGKGSPLHF. In nucleotides, the CDR3 is TGTGCCTGGAGTGTACCCACAGGGAAAGGGTCACCCCTCCACTTT.

This sequence joins TRBV29-1 and TRBJ2-5; maybe TRBD1 (6 bases). The CDR3 consists of 12 residues. V dropped 6 bases and J dropped 7 bases, with 15 bases sitting between them. The germline V gene has CDR1 SQVTM and CDR2 ANQGSEA. The CDR3 region is CSVTTVGGTQYF. CDR3 DNA: TGCAGCGTAACGACAGTAGGGGGGACCCAGTACTTC.

The rearrangement links TRBV30 to TRBJ2-4, with D perhaps matching TRBD1 or TRBD2 (5 bases each). The CDR3 length is 11 residues. CDR1 and CDR2 from the germline V gene are GTSNPN and SVGIG (reference sequence). V lost 7 bases, J lost 4 bases, and 8 bases lay in between. The CDR3: CASGGKNIQYF. As DNA, the CDR3 is TGTGCCTCTGGGGGTAAAAACATTCAGTACTTC.